The clone carrying this T cell receptor (beta chain) has only a few counts. Its antigen remains unknown. Trimming took 8 bases from V and 5 from J; bases not matched to a gene: 5. The CDR3 spans 15 residues. Per the germline V gene, CDR1 is LNHDA and CDR2 is SQIVND (reference sequence). The sample comes from a study of shared clonotypes between healthy human individuals. Findings and caveats of the study: Naive subsets tended to show greater estimated richness than memory subsets.

CD8 cells classed as naive were CD45RO-negative and positively selected for CCR7, excluding terminally differentiated effector memory CD45RA+ cells. Each subset's genomic DNA was split evenly across several immunoSEQ plates. On sorted subsets, replicate PCRs used 200 ng DNA, or 27,000 or so T cell genomes. The data were produced by immunoSEQ multiplex PCR, yet TCRdb's version contains in-frame clones alone and is incomplete. Of about 2 million clones detected, approximately 95% appear once; the ten largest clones hold 1% to 1.3%. Sample: naive CD8+ T cells sorted from blood. This TCR came from a man aged 18 to 35 in good health. The rearrangement uses TRBV19 and TRBJ2-2; 13 bases are a match to TRBD2. Here the CDR3 reads CASAGLAGVTGELFF. The CDR3 DNA is TGTGCCAGTGCTGGACTAGCGGGAGTTACCGGGGAGCTGTTTTTT.